A selection of T cell receptor beta chains follows, all from one sample in a study of blood T cell repertoires in COVID-19. The repertoire was sequenced with immunoSEQ multiplex PCR; TCRdb's copy has only in-frame clones and lacks some. The repertoire consists of tens of thousands of clones, with around 84% occurring once and the leading ten covering more than 5%. The sequenced sample was peripheral blood. The receptors here all came from a woman aged 60-75 years with acute or convalescent COVID-19. Each CDR3 is given with its conserved first and last residue. The D gene is left open where the match is weak. Clone size appears in some rows only: once, few, many, or a class for an expanded clone.

V gene	CDR3 length	D gene	J gene	clone size	CDR3 protein	CDR3 DNA
TRBV5-1	15	NA	TRBJ2-2	NA	CASRAMEANTGELFF	TGCGCCAGCAGAGCAATGGAGGCGAACACCGGGGAGCTGTTTTTT
TRBV6-5	14	NA	TRBJ1-6	NA	CASRQGSYNSPLHF	TGTGCCAGCAGACAGGGTTCCTATAATTCACCCCTCCACTTT
TRBV11-2	15	NA	TRBJ1-4	NA	CASSLVGGYNEKLFF	TGTGCCAGCAGCTTAGTGGGGGGATACAATGAAAAACTGTTTTTT
TRBV12-3/TRBV12-4	13	NA	TRBJ2-7	NA	CASNPGPPGEQYF	TGTGCCAGCAACCCCGGACCCCCGGGGGAGCAGTACTTC
TRBV11-2	19	NA	TRBJ2-6	NA	CASSLDSRGEGSGANVLTF	TGTGCCAGCAGCTTAGATTCCAGGGGCGAAGGATCCGGGGCCAACGTCCTGACTTTC
TRBV7-9	15	TRBD2	TRBJ2-7	NA	CASSLVPAGAYEQYF	TGTGCCAGCAGCTTAGTACCAGCGGGAGCCTACGAGCAGTACTTC
TRBV18	17	TRBD1	TRBJ2-2	NA	CASSPPTRTGATGELFF	TGTGCCAGCTCACCACCGACCAGGACAGGGGCGACCGGGGAGCTGTTTTTT
TRBV6-5	14	NA	TRBJ1-5	NA	CASTWRLSNQPQHF	TGTGCCAGCACTTGGAGACTATCCAATCAGCCCCAGCATTTT
TRBV27	13	NA	TRBJ1-1	NA	CASSRLRNTEAFF	TGTGCCAGCAGTCGTCTCAGGAACACTGAAGCTTTCTTT
TRBV9	12	NA	TRBJ1-2	NA	CASRGGEHGYTF	TGTGCCAGCCGAGGAGGGGAGCATGGCTACACCTTC
TRBV5-1	13	NA	TRBJ1-1	NA	CASTRIGGTEAFF	TGCGCCAGCACTCGGATTGGAGGGACTGAAGCTTTCTTT
TRBV4-2	18	TRBD2	TRBJ2-1	few	CASSQESSGGTSYNEQFF	TGTGCCAGCAGCCAAGAATCTAGCGGGGGGACCTCCTACAATGAGCAGTTCTTC
TRBV19	15	TRBD1	TRBJ1-1	NA	CASSKAQGANTEAFF	TGTGCCAGTAGTAAGGCCCAGGGGGCGAACACTGAAGCTTTCTTT
TRBV29-1	13	NA	TRBJ1-2	NA	CSVEFRDLGGYTF	TGCAGCGTTGAATTCCGGGATTTAGGTGGCTACACCTTC
TRBV2	11	NA	TRBJ2-2	NA	CASTSTGELFF	TGTGCCAGCACGAGCACCGGGGAGCTGTTTTTT
TRBV7-9	14	NA	TRBJ2-2	NA	CASSAQGNTGELFF	TGTGCCAGCAGCGCACAGGGGAACACCGGGGAGCTGTTTTTT
TRBV7-9	14	NA	TRBJ1-2	NA	CASSPQPGTDGYTF	TGTGCCAGCAGCCCTCAGCCGGGTACGGATGGCTACACCTTC
TRBV19	13	NA	TRBJ1-1	NA	CASSLLTQGKAFF	TGTGCCAGTAGCCTTTTAACACAGGGAAAAGCTTTCTTT
TRBV19	16	TRBD1	TRBJ2-1	NA	CASSMTGTGGGGEQFF	TGTGCCAGTAGTATGACCGGGACAGGGGGCGGGGGTGAGCAGTTCTTC
TRBV4-2	17	TRBD1	TRBJ1-5	NA	CASSQDFTGGSNQPQHF	TGTGCCAGCAGCCAAGATTTCACAGGGGGAAGCAATCAGCCCCAGCATTTT
TRBV10-1	15	NA	TRBJ1-6	NA	CASSAGGPNNSPLHF	TGCGCCAGCAGTGCGGGAGGACCGAATAATTCACCCCTCCACTTT
TRBV19	13	NA	TRBJ2-3	NA	CASSIDNTDTQYF	TGTGCCAGTAGTATAGACAACACAGATACGCAGTATTTT
TRBV27	12	NA	TRBJ1-5	few	CASGEGGQPQHF	TGTGCCAGCGGAGAAGGAGGCCAGCCCCAGCATTTT
TRBV11-2	15	NA	TRBJ1-1	few	CASSLEPGKNTEAFF	TGTGCCAGCAGCTTAGAGCCAGGAAAGAACACTGAAGCTTTCTTT
TRBV5-5	14	NA	TRBJ1-6	NA	CASSSGLLQPPLHF	TGTGCCAGCAGCTCCGGACTCCTCCAGCCACCCCTCCACTTT
TRBV4-1	15	NA	TRBJ2-3	NA	CASSQDSRGADTQYF	TGCGCCAGCAGCCAAGATAGCCGTGGAGCGGATACGCAGTATTTT
TRBV11-2	15	TRBD1	TRBJ1-4	NA	CASRPPGQGYEKLFF	TGTGCCAGCAGACCTCCGGGACAGGGGTATGAAAAACTGTTTTTT
TRBV6-2/TRBV6-3	14	TRBD1	TRBJ1-3	NA	CASSFGQVGNTIYF	TGTGCCAGCAGTTTTGGACAGGTCGGGAACACCATATATTTT
TRBV5-4	14	TRBD1	TRBJ1-3	few	CASSSTSGGNTIYF	TGTGCCAGCAGCTCTACCTCAGGGGGCAACACCATATATTTT
TRBV12-5	18	TRBD2	TRBJ2-5	NA	CASGLVRPRERGHQTQYF	TGTGCTAGTGGTTTGGTACGTCCAAGGGAGCGGGGGCACCAGACCCAGTACTTC
TRBV6-5	15	NA	TRBJ2-2	NA	CASSSSSANTGELFF	TGTGCCAGCAGTTCCTCCTCCGCGAACACCGGGGAGCTGTTTTTT
TRBV7-6	15	TRBD1	TRBJ1-1	NA	CASSTRQGMNTEAFF	TGTGCCAGCAGCACCAGACAGGGCATGAACACTGAAGCTTTCTTT
TRBV27	14	NA	TRBJ1-6	NA	CASSLYPRNSPLHF	TGTGCCAGCAGTTTATATCCGAGGAATTCACCCCTCCACTTT
TRBV9	14	NA	TRBJ1-1	NA	CASSVEGANTEAFF	TGTGCCAGCAGCGTAGAAGGGGCGAACACTGAAGCTTTCTTT
TRBV6-5	14	TRBD1	TRBJ1-2	NA	CASRSPGQGNGYTF	TGTGCCAGCAGATCACCGGGACAGGGAAATGGCTACACCTTC
TRBV11-2	16	TRBD2	TRBJ2-7	NA	CASSLESSGASYEQYF	TGTGCCAGCAGCTTAGAGTCTAGCGGGGCCTCCTACGAGCAGTACTTC
TRBV7-6	16	NA	TRBJ2-7	NA	CASSPSTGSGFYEQYF	TGTGCCAGCAGCCCCTCCACGGGAAGCGGGTTTTACGAGCAGTACTTC
TRBV19	14	NA	TRBJ1-1	once	CASSIQGRNTEAFF	TGTGCCAGTAGTATCCAGGGCAGGAACACTGAAGCTTTCTTT
TRBV6-5	15	NA	TRBJ2-3	NA	CASSYILGAANAQYF	TGTGCCAGCAGTTACATTTTGGGGGCCGCGAACGCGCAGTATTTT
TRBV6-5	15	NA	TRBJ2-5	NA	CASSYSESGFETQYF	TGTGCCAGCAGTTACTCGGAGTCGGGGTTTGAGACCCAGTACTTC
TRBV5-6	16	NA	TRBJ1-2	NA	CASSQHLAQLTYGYTF	TGTGCCAGCAGCCAGCATTTGGCACAGTTAACCTATGGCTACACCTTC
TRBV10-3	14	NA	TRBJ1-1	NA	CAISDRPRSTEAFF	TGTGCCATCAGTGACCGACCCCGGAGCACTGAAGCTTTCTTT
TRBV5-1	14	TRBD1	TRBJ2-7	NA	CASSPATGTYEQYF	TGCGCCAGCAGCCCAGCGACAGGGACCTACGAGCAGTACTTC
TRBV5-1	14	NA	TRBJ1-2	NA	CASSSTRDGYGYTF	TGCGCCAGCAGCTCCACTCGGGATGGCTATGGCTACACCTTC
TRBV19	11	NA	TRBJ1-2	NA	CASTSGDGYTF	TGTGCCAGTACCTCAGGGGATGGCTACACCTTC
TRBV7-3	15	TRBD2	TRBJ2-5	NA	CASSLTGSGGETQYF	TGTGCCAGCAGCTTAACGGGTAGCGGGGGAGAGACCCAGTACTTC
TRBV11-2	15	NA	TRBJ1-1	NA	CASSFVTMGATEAFF	TGTGCCAGCAGCTTTGTAACCATGGGGGCCACTGAAGCTTTCTTT
TRBV27	14	TRBD2	TRBJ2-7	few	CASSSSGGFDEQYF	TGTGCCAGCAGTTCTAGCGGGGGGTTTGACGAGCAGTACTTC
TRBV3-1/TRBV3-2	16	TRBD2	TRBJ2-1	NA	CASSLTSGGAGDEQFF	TGTGCCAGCAGCCTGACTAGCGGGGGGGCCGGGGATGAGCAGTTCTTC
TRBV6-6	13	TRBD1	TRBJ1-5	NA	CASSDRGTGTQHF	TGTGCCAGCAGTGATAGGGGGACAGGTACCCAGCATTTT
TRBV9	15	TRBD1	TRBJ1-5	once	CASSRGQDPNQPQHF	TGTGCCAGCAGCCGGGGACAGGACCCCAATCAGCCCCAGCATTTT